Sequencing of this T cell receptor beta chain was carried out in a study of shared clonotypes between healthy human individuals. With regard to this clone: Germline is not matched at one junction end, which may reflect a read error. Other DNA sequences in the same sample also yield this CDR3.

It was at deep level that the assay was run. Sequencing used immunoSEQ multiplex PCR; TCRdb keeps in-frame clones, though not all of them. The data contain 400,000 to 600,000 clones, roughly 77% of them singletons. The CDR3 spans 11 residues. Germline assignment: CDR1 MNHGY and CDR2 SVAAGI. The sample consisted of PBMCs. The sequence derives from a middle-aged woman in good health. Some clones in this sample may be carry-over from other donors' samples. The chain joins TRBV6-9 to TRBJ1-1; D gene uncertain. The CDR3 coding sequence is TGCGCCAGCCACCGCCGTGACGAAGATTTCTTT. Protein product: CASHRRDEDFF.